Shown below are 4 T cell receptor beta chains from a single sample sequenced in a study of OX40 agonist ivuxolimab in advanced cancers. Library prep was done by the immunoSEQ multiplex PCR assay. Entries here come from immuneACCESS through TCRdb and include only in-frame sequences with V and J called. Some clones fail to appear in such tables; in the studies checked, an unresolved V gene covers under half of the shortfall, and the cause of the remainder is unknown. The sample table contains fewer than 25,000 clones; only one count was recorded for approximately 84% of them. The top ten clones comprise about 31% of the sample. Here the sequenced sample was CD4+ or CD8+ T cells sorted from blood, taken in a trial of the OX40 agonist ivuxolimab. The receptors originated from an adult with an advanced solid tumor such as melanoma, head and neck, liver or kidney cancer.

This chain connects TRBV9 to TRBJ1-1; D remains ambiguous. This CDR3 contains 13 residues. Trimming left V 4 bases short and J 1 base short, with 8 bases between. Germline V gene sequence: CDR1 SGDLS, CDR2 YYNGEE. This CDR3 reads CASSYRWNTEAFF. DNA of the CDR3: TGTGCCAGCAGCTATAGATGGAACACTGAAGCTTTCTTT.

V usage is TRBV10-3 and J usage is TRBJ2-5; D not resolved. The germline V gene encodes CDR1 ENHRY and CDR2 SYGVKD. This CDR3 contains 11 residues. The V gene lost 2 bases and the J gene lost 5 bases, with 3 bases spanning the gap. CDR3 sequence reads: CAISEGETQYF. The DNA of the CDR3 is TGTGCCATCAGTGAGGGGGAGACCCAGTACTTC.

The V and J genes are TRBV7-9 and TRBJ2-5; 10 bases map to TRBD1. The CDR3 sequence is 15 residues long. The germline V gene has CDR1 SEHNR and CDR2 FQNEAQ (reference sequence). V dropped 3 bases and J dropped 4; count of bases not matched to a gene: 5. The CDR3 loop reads CASSLRQGAGETQYF. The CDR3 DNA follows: TGTGCCAGCAGCTTGAGACAGGGGGCGGGAGAGACCCAGTACTTC.

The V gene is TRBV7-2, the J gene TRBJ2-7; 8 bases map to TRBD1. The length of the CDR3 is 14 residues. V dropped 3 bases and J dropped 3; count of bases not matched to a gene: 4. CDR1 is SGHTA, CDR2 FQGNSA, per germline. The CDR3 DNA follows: TGTGCCAGCAGCTTCGGACAGGGAAACTACGAGCAGTACTTC. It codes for CASSFGQGNYEQYF.